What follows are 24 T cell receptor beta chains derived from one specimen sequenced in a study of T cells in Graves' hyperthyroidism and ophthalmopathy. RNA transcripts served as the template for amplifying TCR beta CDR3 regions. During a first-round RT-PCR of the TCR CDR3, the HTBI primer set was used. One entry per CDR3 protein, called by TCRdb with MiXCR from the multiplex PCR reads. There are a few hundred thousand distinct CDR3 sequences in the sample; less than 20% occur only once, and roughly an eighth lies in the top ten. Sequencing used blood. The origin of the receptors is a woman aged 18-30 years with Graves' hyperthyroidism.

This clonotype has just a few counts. The CDR3 loop is CASSSRDNYNEQFF. The CDR3 DNA follows: TGTGCCAGCAGTTCCAGGGACAACTACAATGAGCAGTTCTTC. V gene TRBV27 combines with J gene TRBJ2-1; possibly TRBD1 for D (6 bases). V was trimmed by 4 bases and J by 3 bases, leaving 10 bases between them. This CDR3 region has 14 residues. CDR1 is MNHEY and CDR2 is SMNVEV in the germline V gene (reference sequence).

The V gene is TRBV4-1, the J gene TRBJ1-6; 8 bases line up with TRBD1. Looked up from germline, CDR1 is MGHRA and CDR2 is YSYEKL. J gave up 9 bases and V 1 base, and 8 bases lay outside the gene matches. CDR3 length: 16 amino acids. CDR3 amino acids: CASSQALQGAGSPLHF. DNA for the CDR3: TGCGCCAGCAGCCAAGCTCTCCAGGGGGCAGGTTCACCCCTCCACTTT.

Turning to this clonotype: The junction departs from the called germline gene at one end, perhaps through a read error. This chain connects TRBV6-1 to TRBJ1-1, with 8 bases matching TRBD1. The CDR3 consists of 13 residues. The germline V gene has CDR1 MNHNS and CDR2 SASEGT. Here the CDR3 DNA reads TGTGTCAGCAGGGATGGACAGGGACCTGAAGCCTTCTTT. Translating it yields CVSRDGQGPEAFF.

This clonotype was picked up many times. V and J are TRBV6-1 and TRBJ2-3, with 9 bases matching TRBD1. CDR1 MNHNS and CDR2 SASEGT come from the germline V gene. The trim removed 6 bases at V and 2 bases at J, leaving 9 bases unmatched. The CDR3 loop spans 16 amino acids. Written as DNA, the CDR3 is TGTGCCAGCAGAGAGTCGGACAGGGGCTACACAGATACGCAGTATTTT. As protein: CASRESDRGYTDTQYF.

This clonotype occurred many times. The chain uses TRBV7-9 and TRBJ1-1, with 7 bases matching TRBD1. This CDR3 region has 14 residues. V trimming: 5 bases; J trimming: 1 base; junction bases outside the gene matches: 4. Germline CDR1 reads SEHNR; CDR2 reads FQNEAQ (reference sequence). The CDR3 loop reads CASSLQGTNTEAFF. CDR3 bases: TGTGCCAGCAGCCTACAGGGGACGAACACTGAAGCTTTCTTT.

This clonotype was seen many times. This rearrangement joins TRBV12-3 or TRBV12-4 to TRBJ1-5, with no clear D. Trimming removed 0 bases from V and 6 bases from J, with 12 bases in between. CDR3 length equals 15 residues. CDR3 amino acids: CASSLAPGRGQPQHF. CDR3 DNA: TGTGCCAGCAGTTTAGCGCCAGGTCGGGGTCAGCCCCAGCATTTT.

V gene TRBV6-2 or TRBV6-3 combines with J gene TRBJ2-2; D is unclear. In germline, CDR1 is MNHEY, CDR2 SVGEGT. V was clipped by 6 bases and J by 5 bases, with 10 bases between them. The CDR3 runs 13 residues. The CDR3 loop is CASRTTETGELFF. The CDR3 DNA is TGTGCCAGCAGAACTACAGAGACCGGGGAGCTGTTTTTT.

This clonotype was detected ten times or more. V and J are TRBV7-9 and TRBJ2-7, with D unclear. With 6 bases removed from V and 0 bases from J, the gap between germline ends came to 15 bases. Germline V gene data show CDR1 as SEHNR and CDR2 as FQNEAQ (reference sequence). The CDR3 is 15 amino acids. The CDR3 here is CASRPLMVGSYEQYF. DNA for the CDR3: TGTGCCAGCAGGCCTTTAATGGTCGGCTCCTACGAGCAGTACTTC.

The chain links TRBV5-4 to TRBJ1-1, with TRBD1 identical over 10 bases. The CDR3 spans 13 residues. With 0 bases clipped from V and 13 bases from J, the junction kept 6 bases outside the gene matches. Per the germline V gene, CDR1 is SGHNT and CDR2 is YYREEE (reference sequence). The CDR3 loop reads CASSLGWTGGVFF. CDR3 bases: TGTGCCAGCAGCTTGGGGTGGACAGGGGGAGTTTTCTTT.

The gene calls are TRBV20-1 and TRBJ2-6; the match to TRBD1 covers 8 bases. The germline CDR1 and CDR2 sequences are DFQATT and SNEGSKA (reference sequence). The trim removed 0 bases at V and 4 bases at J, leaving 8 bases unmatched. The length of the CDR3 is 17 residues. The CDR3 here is CSARDQGALTGANVLTF. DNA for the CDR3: TGCAGTGCTAGAGATCAGGGGGCGCTTACAGGGGCCAACGTCCTGACTTTC.

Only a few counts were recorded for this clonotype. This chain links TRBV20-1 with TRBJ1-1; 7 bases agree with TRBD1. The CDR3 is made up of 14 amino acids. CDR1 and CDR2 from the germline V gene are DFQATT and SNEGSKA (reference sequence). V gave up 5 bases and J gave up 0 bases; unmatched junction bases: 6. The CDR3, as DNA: TGCAGTGCTCGGGACAGCAGCTTGAACACTGAAGCTTTCTTT. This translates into CSARDSSLNTEAFF.

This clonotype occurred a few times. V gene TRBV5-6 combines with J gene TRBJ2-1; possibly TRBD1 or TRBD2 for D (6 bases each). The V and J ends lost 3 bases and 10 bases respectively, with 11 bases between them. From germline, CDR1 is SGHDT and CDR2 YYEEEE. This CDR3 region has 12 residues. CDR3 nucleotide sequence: TGTGCCAGCAGCTATGGAGGGGGAGAGCAGTTCTTC. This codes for CASSYGGGEQFF.

This CDR3 reads CSVDRQGSWETQYF. For the CDR3, the DNA is TGCAGCGTGGACCGACAGGGGTCGTGGGAGACCCAGTACTTC. V and J are TRBV29-1 and TRBJ2-5, with 8 positions matching TRBD1. This CDR3 comprises 14 residues. J gave up 5 bases and V 6 bases, and 11 bases lay outside the gene matches. Germline V gene data show CDR1 as SQVTM and CDR2 as ANQGSEA.

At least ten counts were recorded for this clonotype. CDR3 in DNA: TGTGCCAGCTCACTGGACCGGGACACAAACTATGGCTACACCTTC. It specifies CASSLDRDTNYGYTF. The genes are TRBV18 and TRBJ1-2, with TRBD1 as a possible D gene (6 bases). V was cut by 4 bases and J by 2 bases, with 14 bases left in between. This CDR3 has 15 residues. Germline V gives CDR1 KGHSH, CDR2 LQKENI.

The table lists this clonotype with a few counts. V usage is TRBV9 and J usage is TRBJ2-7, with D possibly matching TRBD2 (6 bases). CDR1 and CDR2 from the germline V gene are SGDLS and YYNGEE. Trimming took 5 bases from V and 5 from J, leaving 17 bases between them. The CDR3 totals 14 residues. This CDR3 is CASSSTGTSDEQYF. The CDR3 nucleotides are TGTGCCAGCAGTTCTACCGGGACTTCGGACGAGCAGTACTTC.

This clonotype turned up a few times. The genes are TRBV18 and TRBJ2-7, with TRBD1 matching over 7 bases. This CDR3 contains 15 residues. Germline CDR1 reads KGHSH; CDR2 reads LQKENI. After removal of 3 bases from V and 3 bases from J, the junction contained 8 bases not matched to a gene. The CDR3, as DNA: TGTGCCAGCTCACCCTCCAGGACAGGAGACTACGAGCAGTACTTC. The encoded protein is CASSPSRTGDYEQYF.

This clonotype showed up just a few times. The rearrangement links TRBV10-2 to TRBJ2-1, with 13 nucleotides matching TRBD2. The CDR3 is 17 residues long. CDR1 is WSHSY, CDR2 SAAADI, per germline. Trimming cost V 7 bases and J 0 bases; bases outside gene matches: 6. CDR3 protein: CASKGLAGVLSYNEQFF. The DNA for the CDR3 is TGCGCCAGCAAAGGACTAGCGGGAGTACTCTCCTACAATGAGCAGTTCTTC.

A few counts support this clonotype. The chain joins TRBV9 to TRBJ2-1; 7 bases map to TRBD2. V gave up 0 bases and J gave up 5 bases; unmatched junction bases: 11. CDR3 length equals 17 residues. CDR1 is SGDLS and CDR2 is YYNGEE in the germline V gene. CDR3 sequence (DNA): TGTGCCAGCAGCGTAGGAAGGGCTAGCGGCGCCAACAATGAGCAGTTCTTC. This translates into CASSVGRASGANNEQFF.

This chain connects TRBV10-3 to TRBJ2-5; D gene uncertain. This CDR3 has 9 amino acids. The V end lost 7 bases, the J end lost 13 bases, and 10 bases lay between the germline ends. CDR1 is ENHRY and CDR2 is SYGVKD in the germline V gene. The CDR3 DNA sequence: TGTGCCATCACCAACGTTAGGTACTTC. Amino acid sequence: CAITNVRYF.

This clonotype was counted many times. Here the CDR3 reads CASSWGQGSGYTF. DNA of the CDR3: TGTGCCAGCAGTTGGGGACAGGGGTCTGGCTACACCTTC. This sequence joins TRBV12-3 or TRBV12-4 and TRBJ1-2; 10 bases align to TRBD1. The ends lost 4 bases at V and 7 bases at J; junction bases unmatched: 3. There are 13 residues in the CDR3.

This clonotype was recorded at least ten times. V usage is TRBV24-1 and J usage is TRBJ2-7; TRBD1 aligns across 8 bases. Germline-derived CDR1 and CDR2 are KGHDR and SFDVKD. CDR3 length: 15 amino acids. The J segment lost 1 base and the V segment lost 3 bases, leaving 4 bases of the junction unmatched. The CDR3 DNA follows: TGTGCCACCAGTGATATACGGACAGGGTCCTACGAGCAGTACTTC. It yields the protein CATSDIRTGSYEQYF.

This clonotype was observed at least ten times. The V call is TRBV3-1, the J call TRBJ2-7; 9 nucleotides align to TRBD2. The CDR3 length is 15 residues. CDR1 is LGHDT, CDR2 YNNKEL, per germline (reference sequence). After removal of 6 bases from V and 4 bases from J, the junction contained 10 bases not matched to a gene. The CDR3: CASRPAASGKYEQYF. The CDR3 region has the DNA TGTGCCAGCAGACCCGCAGCTAGCGGGAAGTACGAGCAGTACTTC.

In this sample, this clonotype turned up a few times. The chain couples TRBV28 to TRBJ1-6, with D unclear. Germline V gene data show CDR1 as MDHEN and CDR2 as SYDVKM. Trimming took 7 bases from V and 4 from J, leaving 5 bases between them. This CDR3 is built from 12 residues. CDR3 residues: CASNLYNSPLHF. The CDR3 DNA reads TGTGCCAGCAATCTTTATAATTCACCCCTCCACTTT.

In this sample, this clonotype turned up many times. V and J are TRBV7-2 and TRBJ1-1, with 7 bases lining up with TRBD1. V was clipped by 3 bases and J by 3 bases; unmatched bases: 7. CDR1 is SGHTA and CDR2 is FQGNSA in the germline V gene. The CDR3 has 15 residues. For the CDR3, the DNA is TGTGCCAGCAGCTTTAAGGGGGCCCTGGACACTGAAGCTTTCTTT. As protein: CASSFKGALDTEAFF. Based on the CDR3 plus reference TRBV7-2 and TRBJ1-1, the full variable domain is GAGVSQSPSNKVTEKGKDVELRCDPISGHTALYWYRQSLGQGLEFLIYFQGNSAPDKSGLPSDRFSAERTGGSVSTLTIQRTQQEDSAVYLCASSFKGALDTEAFFGQGTRLTVV.